This T cell receptor (beta chain) was sequenced during a study of blood T cell repertoires in COVID-19. Study-level background: Samples taken during acute and convalescent COVID-19 were collected in the United States, Italy and Spain. PBMCs, B-cell-depleted T cells, or T cells provided the cDNA or gDNA that made up the material.

Generated by immunoSEQ multiplex PCR, the TCRdb table keeps only in-frame clones and is missing some. The sample lists roughly 480,000 clones; 75% to 90% were seen once. Trimming removed 6 bases at V and 0 bases at J, with 8 bases between. This CDR3 contains 13 residues. Germline V gives CDR1 SNHLY, CDR2 FYNNEI. Seattle-derived patients entered the study during active infection and were followed longitudinally. Sample: peripheral blood. The chain uses TRBV2 and TRBJ1-1; D is perhaps TRBD1 (6 bases). The sequence came from a man younger than 35 with COVID-19, enrolled during active disease. The chain's CDR3 is CASRQGLNTEAFF. CDR3 coding DNA: TGTGCCAGCAGGCAGGGGCTGAACACTGAAGCTTTCTTT.